The 13 T cell receptor beta chains below were found in one sample sequenced in a study of T cells in localized non-small cell lung cancer. This table comes from immunoSEQ multiplex PCR, and its TCRdb copy is limited to in-frame clones, with some not included. The sample lists roughly 38,000 clones, roughly 90% seen once, with roughly 2.6% in the top ten. The sample was peripheral blood, taken before any cancer treatment. Source of these receptors: a female donor over 55 with stage I squamous cell lung carcinoma.

This chain joins TRBV11-2 and TRBJ2-7, with 8 nucleotides matching TRBD2. This CDR3 has 14 residues. CDR1 is SGHAT and CDR2 is FQNNGV in the germline V gene. The ends lost 4 bases at V and 6 bases at J; junction bases unmatched: 8. The CDR3 region has the DNA TGTGCCAGCAGCTCCGGGGGGGTCGGACTCGAGCAGTACTTC. Translated: CASSSGGVGLEQYF.

The V and J genes are TRBV11-3 and TRBJ2-2; 7 bases agree with TRBD1. The germline gives CDR1 SGHNT, CDR2 YENEEA. CDR3 length equals 15 residues. Trimming cost V 0 bases and J 5 bases; bases outside gene matches: 3. In nucleotides, the CDR3 is TGTGCCAGCAGCTTAGACAGGGGGAGAACCGGGGAGCTGTTTTTT. This translates into CASSLDRGRTGELFF.

This chain uses TRBV27 with TRBJ1-2, with 7 positions matching TRBD1. V lost 10 bases, J lost 2 bases, and 19 bases stayed unmatched. Germline loops: CDR1 MNHEY, CDR2 SMNVEV (reference sequence). The CDR3 is 17 residues long. The CDR3 reads CATTPGGARGPNYGYTF. The CDR3 bases are TGTGCCACCACCCCCGGAGGAGCGAGGGGGCCAAACTATGGCTACACCTTC.

The chain joins TRBV4-1 to TRBJ1-1; a possible D gene is TRBD1 (5 bases). The V gene's germline CDR1 is MGHRA and CDR2 YSYEKL. The CDR3 runs to 15 residues. V was clipped by 0 bases and J by 0 bases, with 8 bases between them. The CDR3 is CASSQDSRVNTEAFF. CDR3 sequence (DNA): TGCGCCAGCAGCCAAGATTCCAGGGTGAACACTGAAGCTTTCTTT.

The chain uses TRBV5-1 and TRBJ1-1; 12 nucleotides align to TRBD1. The CDR3 loop spans 13 amino acids. Germline CDR1 SGHRS, CDR2 YFSETQ. The J segment lost 10 bases and the V segment lost 4 bases, leaving 5 bases of the junction unmatched. Here the CDR3 DNA reads TGCGCCAGCAGCGTGGGGACAGGGGGCTCAGCTTTCTTT. Translating it yields CASSVGTGGSAFF.

V usage is TRBV19 and J usage is TRBJ2-7, with TRBD1 identical over 10 bases. The CDR3 runs 14 residues. CDR1 is LNHDA and CDR2 is SQIVND in the germline V gene (reference sequence). Trimming at V came to 4 bases and at J to 7 bases, leaving 7 bases not matched to a gene. This CDR3 is CASSTRQGAWEQYF. CDR3 sequence (DNA): TGTGCCAGTAGTACTAGACAGGGGGCCTGGGAGCAGTACTTC.

CDR3 loop: CASSLGHRDSSYEQYF. For the CDR3, the DNA is TGCGCCAGCAGCTTGGGACACCGGGACAGCTCCTACGAGCAGTACTTC. The rearrangement uses TRBV5-1 and TRBJ2-7, with 7 bases fitting TRBD1. CDR3 size: 16 residues. V gave up 0 bases and J gave up 0 bases; unmatched junction bases: 6. The germline V gene has CDR1 SGHRS and CDR2 YFSETQ.

The chain is built from TRBV30 and TRBJ2-3; D is ambiguous. This CDR3 region has 13 residues. Between the trimmed V and J ends, which lost 4 bases and 0 bases, there was a span of 8 bases. Looked up from germline, CDR1 is GTSNPN and CDR2 is SVGIG (reference sequence). CDR3 DNA: TGTGCCTGGATCGTACCTAGCACAGATACGCAGTATTTT. Its protein is CAWIVPSTDTQYF.

The chain has TRBV30 and TRBJ2-7, with TRBD2 identical over 8 bases. V lost 5 bases and J lost 5; bases outside the gene matches: 14. The CDR3 runs 15 residues. Per germline, CDR1 GTSNPN and CDR2 SVGIG (reference sequence). The CDR3: CAWGMSGAGANEQYF. The DNA of the CDR3 is TGTGCCTGGGGTATGTCGGGAGCGGGAGCAAACGAGCAGTACTTC. The variable domain in full, with the rest retrieved from reference TRBV30 and TRBJ2-7, is SQTIHQWPATLVQPVGSPLSLECTVEGTSNPNLYWYRQAAGRGLQLLFYSVGIGQISSEVPQNLSASRPQDRQFILSSKKLLLSDSGFYLCAWGMSGAGANEQYFGPGTRLTVT.

This chain links TRBV6-5 with TRBJ1-6, with TRBD1 as a possible D gene (5 bases). From germline, CDR1 is MNHEY and CDR2 SVGAGI. The CDR3 has 14 amino acids. Trimming pared 3 bases from V and 9 bases from J, leaving 12 bases between. CDR3 protein: CASSYRQGGSPLHF. In DNA form, the CDR3 reads TGTGCCAGCAGTTATCGGCAGGGCGGTTCACCCCTCCACTTT.

This clone has only a few counts. The rearrangement links TRBV4-3 to TRBJ1-5, with D uncertain. In germline, CDR1 is LGHNA, CDR2 YSLEER. V shed 1 base and J shed 0 bases, with 10 bases lying between them. There are 16 residues in the CDR3. This chain's CDR3 is CASSQVWRYSNQPQHF. In DNA form, the CDR3 reads TGCGCCAGCAGCCAAGTCTGGAGATATAGCAATCAGCCCCAGCATTTT.

The V and J genes are TRBV5-8 and TRBJ2-1, with 8 nucleotides matching TRBD1. CDR3 length: 14 residues. Germline CDR1 and CDR2: SGHTS and YDEGEE. With 4 bases clipped from V and 8 bases from J, the junction kept 8 bases outside the gene matches. CDR3 loop: CASSPGTGNDEQFF. Written as DNA, the CDR3 is TGTGCCAGCAGCCCAGGGACAGGTAACGATGAGCAGTTCTTC.

The chain employs TRBV10-3 and TRBJ2-7; perhaps D is TRBD1 or TRBD2 (5 bases each). CDR3 length: 16 amino acids. Germline loops: CDR1 ENHRY, CDR2 SYGVKD. Deletions cut 4 bases from V and 0 bases from J, with 16 bases between. CDR3 bases: TGTGCCATCAGTGTCTCGCCCGGGACCCCCTCCTACGAGCAGTACTTC. It specifies CAISVSPGTPSYEQYF.